This T cell receptor (beta chain) was documented in a study of T and B cells in COVID-19 patients. The overall study: Blood was sampled from COVID-19 patients who were either actively infected or recovered. Of 20 to 25 active-infection patients, approximately twelve were critically ill with mechanical ventilation or extracorporeal membrane oxygenation. Most of the roughly 20 active-infection patients had comorbidities associated with unfavorable COVID-19 outcome. Study-wide findings and caveats: Few blood samples existed from mildly ill patients during symptoms or early in severe cases.

This clonotype was recorded a few times. Its antigen is currently unknown. TRB was amplified from about 260-540 ng of blood genomic DNA. BIOMED2 TRB-A/B primer pools were used in multiplex TRB PCR. TCRdb recomputed calls from the multiplex PCR reads with MiXCR, one row per CDR3 protein. In the table there are under 9,500 distinct CDR3 sequences, roughly 31% of which are singletons. Specimen: blood. The sequence came from a human donor who had recovered from COVID-19.

The chain's CDR3 is CASSLGQGNYGYTF. DNA for the CDR3: TGTGCCAGCAGCTTGGGACAGGGGAACTATGGCTACACCTTC. V gene TRBV7-2 combines with J gene TRBJ1-2; 10 bases line up with TRBD1. CDR3 length: 14 amino acids. Germline trimming cut 3 bases from V and 2 bases from J; bases unmatched to any gene: 0. The V gene's germline CDR1 is SGHTA and CDR2 FQGNSA. Together with reference TRBV7-2 and TRBJ1-2, the CDR3 gives the full variable domain: GAGVSQSPSNKVTEKGKDVELRCDPISGHTALYWYRQSLGQGLEFLIYFQGNSAPDKSGLPSDRFSAERTGGSVSTLTIQRTQQEDSAVYLCASSLGQGNYGYTFGSGTRLTVV.